In its sample, the clone carrying this TCR beta chain was seen once. The primer mix had 60 Vbeta and 13 Jbeta primers. Here immunoSEQ multiplex PCR was the method, and the copy in TCRdb shows in-frame clones only, minus some. Here the sample spans roughly 110,000 clones, roughly 80% being singletons. These data come from a study of cytomegalovirus exposure and HLA in healthy donors. The CDR3 extends over 18 amino acids. Germline values: CDR1 LNHDA, CDR2 SQIVND (reference sequence). After removal of 4 bases from V and 2 bases from J, the junction contained 12 bases not matched to a gene. The sequence was collected from a man over 45 in good health and CMV-seronegative. Sequenced input: PBMCs. The chain uses TRBV19 and TRBJ2-3, with 10 bases aligning to TRBD1. The CDR3 is CASSKGQGGESPTDTQYF. CDR3 in DNA: TGTGCCAGTAGTAAAGGACAGGGGGGAGAGTCGCCCACAGATACGCAGTATTTT.